The 8 T cell receptor beta chains below all came from one sample that was sequenced in a study of cytomegalovirus exposure and HLA in healthy donors. Researchers ran the PCR with 60 Vbeta and 13 Jbeta primers. The protocol was immunoSEQ multiplex PCR, while the TCRdb copy is restricted to in-frame clones and leaves out a portion. The sample includes about 210,000 clones, around 80% of them seen just once. The source material was PBMCs. These receptor sequences come from a man between 35 and 55 years old in good health and CMV-seropositive.

The genes are TRBV5-5 and TRBJ1-1, with a possible D match to TRBD1 (6 bases). The CDR3 has 16 residues. CDR1 is SGHKS and CDR2 is YYEKEE in the germline V gene (reference sequence). Trimming pared 7 bases from V and 0 bases from J, leaving 19 bases between. The CDR3 here is CASGSTGNYMNTEAFF. The CDR3, as DNA: TGTGCCAGCGGATCAACAGGGAACTACATGAACACTGAAGCTTTCTTT.

The rearrangement links TRBV7-9 to TRBJ2-2, with D unclear. The CDR3 extends over 13 amino acids. The V end was cut by 5 bases, the J end by 6 bases, with 10 bases between. Germline V gene data show CDR1 as SEHNR and CDR2 as FQNEAQ (reference sequence). The CDR3 loop reads CASSLAGAGELFF. The CDR3 nucleotides are TGTGCCAGCAGCCTCGCTGGAGCCGGGGAGCTGTTTTTT.

This chain uses TRBV5-1 with TRBJ1-2; D call uncertain. The germline V and J ends were trimmed by 0 bases and 4 bases, with 10 bases remaining between them. CDR3 size: 14 residues. Germline lookup yields CDR1 SGHRS and CDR2 YFSETQ. CDR3: CASSLGQVPYGYTF. CDR3 DNA sequence: TGCGCCAGCAGCTTGGGGCAGGTGCCCTATGGCTACACCTTC.

With regard to this clone: Other DNA sequences within the sample encode an identical CDR3. J is TRBJ1-3 and V is TRBV9, with 8 positions matching TRBD1. V was clipped by 0 bases and J by 4 bases; unmatched bases: 0. This CDR3 has 14 residues. CDR1 and CDR2 (germline): SGDLS, YYNGEE. Here the CDR3 DNA reads TGTGCCAGCAGCGTAGCAGGGGGCGGAAACACCATATATTTT. It encodes CASSVAGGGNTIYF.

A few counts support this clone. This chain joins TRBV4-1 and TRBJ1-6; tentatively, D is TRBD1 (5 bases). Looked up from germline, CDR1 is MGHRA and CDR2 is YSYEKL. The CDR3 spans 17 residues. Trimming stripped 1 base from V and 7 bases from J, with 17 bases between. The CDR3 protein is CASSQGAVGRLNSPLHF. In DNA form, the CDR3 reads TGCGCCAGCAGCCAAGGGGCGGTGGGGCGGTTAAATTCACCCCTCCACTTT.

The rearrangement uses TRBV6-5 and TRBJ2-3, with 14 bases aligning to TRBD2. Per the germline V gene, CDR1 is MNHEY and CDR2 is SVGAGI. J lost 6 bases, V lost 4 bases, and 6 bases had no gene match. There are 16 residues in the CDR3. CDR3 DNA: TGTGCCAGCAGTTTGGGACTAGCGGGAGTGGGTGATACGCAGTATTTT. Protein product: CASSLGLAGVGDTQYF.

The V gene is TRBV4-2, the J gene TRBJ2-1; 9 nucleotides align to TRBD2. Germline CDR1 and CDR2: LGHNA and YNFKEQ. Trimming took 3 bases from V and 7 from J; bases not matched to a gene: 16. The CDR3 spans 18 residues. DNA for the CDR3: TGTGCCAGCAGCCATCGTTCCGATGGCGGGAGGGCCAATAATGAGCAGTTCTTC. It is translated as CASSHRSDGGRANNEQFF.

The rearrangement uses TRBV6-5 and TRBJ2-1; a weak D match, TRBD1 (6 bases). The CDR3 runs to 12 residues. With 3 bases removed from V and 8 bases from J, the gap between germline ends came to 8 bases. Germline CDR1 MNHEY, CDR2 SVGAGI. In DNA form, the CDR3 reads TGTGCCAGCAGTTATTGGGGGCATGAGCAGTTCTTC. Its protein is CASSYWGHEQFF.